This is a list of T cell receptor beta chains from one sample in a study of blood T cell repertoires in COVID-19. Assay: immunoSEQ multiplex PCR; the TCRdb copy retains only in-frame clones and omits some. This table holds about 180,000 clones, 80% to 90% found once. What was sequenced was peripheral blood. These receptors were taken from a man in his 60s with acute or convalescent COVID-19. Both conserved end residues are part of each CDR3. Fields, in order: V gene, clone size, J gene, D gene, CDR3 DNA, CDR3 protein. The D gene is left open where the match is weak. Clone sizes are given selectively: once, few, many, or a class where the clone is expanded.

v_call: TRBV4-1; clone_size: -; j_call: TRBJ2-7; d_call: -; cdr3_nt: TGCGCCAGCAGCCCGCCGGGAACCCTGGCCAGGGAGCAGTACTTC; cdr3_aa: CASSPPGTLAREQYF
v_call: TRBV5-1; clone_size: once; j_call: TRBJ1-4; d_call: -; cdr3_nt: TGCGCCAGCAGCGTAGCGGGCGGGGGGCTCGGTGAAAAACTGTTTTTT; cdr3_aa: CASSVAGGGLGEKLFF
v_call: TRBV10-3; clone_size: -; j_call: TRBJ2-5; d_call: -; cdr3_nt: TGTGCCATCAGAGGAGCTAGCATGGAGACCCAGTACTTC; cdr3_aa: CAIRGASMETQYF
v_call: TRBV3-1/TRBV3-2; clone_size: -; j_call: TRBJ2-7; d_call: TRBD1; cdr3_nt: TGTGCCAGCAGCCAAGCTCTCTCGGGACAGGGTCGGGACGAGCAGTACTTC; cdr3_aa: CASSQALSGQGRDEQYF
v_call: TRBV2; clone_size: -; j_call: TRBJ2-5; d_call: TRBD2; cdr3_nt: TGTGCCAGCAGGGGGCTAGCGGGCCAAGAGACCCAGTACTTC; cdr3_aa: CASRGLAGQETQYF
v_call: TRBV11-2; clone_size: -; j_call: TRBJ1-1; d_call: TRBD1; cdr3_nt: TGTGCCAGCAGCCCGACAGGGGTTGGCACTGAAGCTTTCTTT; cdr3_aa: CASSPTGVGTEAFF
v_call: TRBV29-1; clone_size: -; j_call: TRBJ2-3; d_call: TRBD2; cdr3_nt: TGCAGCGTACGTACTAGCGGGAGAACAGATACGCAGTATTTT; cdr3_aa: CSVRTSGRTDTQYF
v_call: TRBV5-5; clone_size: once; j_call: TRBJ2-1; d_call: -; cdr3_nt: TGTGCCAGCAGCTTGGAGGGGGACTACTACAATGAGCAGTTCTTC; cdr3_aa: CASSLEGDYYNEQFF
v_call: TRBV28; clone_size: -; j_call: TRBJ1-6; d_call: -; cdr3_nt: TGTGCCAGCACCCTCGCCAGCTCCTATAATTCACCCCTCCACTTT; cdr3_aa: CASTLASSYNSPLHF
v_call: TRBV4-1; clone_size: -; j_call: TRBJ2-2; d_call: -; cdr3_nt: TGCGCCAGCAGCCCCATTGGAGGAAGAGACACCGGGGAGCTGTTTTTT; cdr3_aa: CASSPIGGRDTGELFF
v_call: TRBV30; clone_size: -; j_call: TRBJ1-5; d_call: -; cdr3_nt: TGTGCCTGGAGTGTGGCTAGCAATCAGCCCCAGCATTTT; cdr3_aa: CAWSVASNQPQHF
v_call: TRBV5-1; clone_size: few; j_call: TRBJ1-3; d_call: -; cdr3_nt: TGCGCCAGCAGCTTGCTCGGGTTTGGAAACACCATATATTTT; cdr3_aa: CASSLLGFGNTIYF
v_call: TRBV19; clone_size: once; j_call: TRBJ2-1; d_call: TRBD2; cdr3_nt: TGTGCCAGTAGTAGGACTAGCGGGAAGAGCTCCTACAATGAGCAGTTCTTC; cdr3_aa: CASSRTSGKSSYNEQFF
v_call: TRBV9; clone_size: -; j_call: TRBJ1-2; d_call: TRBD1; cdr3_nt: TGTGCCAGCAGCGTAAAACCGGGACAGGCGACCGGCTACACCTTC; cdr3_aa: CASSVKPGQATGYTF
v_call: TRBV9; clone_size: -; j_call: TRBJ2-3; d_call: TRBD2; cdr3_nt: TGTGCCAGCAGCGTAGAAGGACTAGCACAGTATTTT; cdr3_aa: CASSVEGLAQYF
v_call: TRBV28; clone_size: once; j_call: TRBJ2-7; d_call: TRBD2; cdr3_nt: TGTGCCAGCGACCGGGACACCAGACCCAGGAGCGGGAGCTACGAGCAGTACTTC; cdr3_aa: CASDRDTRPRSGSYEQYF
v_call: TRBV19; clone_size: -; j_call: TRBJ1-6; d_call: -; cdr3_nt: TGTGCCAGTAATCACCAGGGGACCTCACCCCTCCACTTT; cdr3_aa: CASNHQGTSPLHF
v_call: TRBV2; clone_size: -; j_call: TRBJ2-5; d_call: -; cdr3_nt: TGTGCCAGTTTCGGGAGTCAAGAGACCCAGTACTTC; cdr3_aa: CASFGSQETQYF
v_call: TRBV7-2; clone_size: -; j_call: TRBJ2-1; d_call: TRBD2; cdr3_nt: TGTGCCAGCAGACCCTCTAGCGGCTCCTACAATGAGCAGTTCTTC; cdr3_aa: CASRPSSGSYNEQFF
v_call: TRBV6-5; clone_size: -; j_call: TRBJ1-1; d_call: -; cdr3_nt: TGTGCCAGCAGTTACTCGGAAAGACTGGAAGCTTTCTTT; cdr3_aa: CASSYSERLEAFF
v_call: TRBV6-2/TRBV6-3; clone_size: -; j_call: TRBJ2-2; d_call: TRBD1; cdr3_nt: TGTGCCAGCAGCCTTACGACAGGGTTCCGGACCGGGGAGCTGTTTTTT; cdr3_aa: CASSLTTGFRTGELFF
v_call: TRBV12-3/TRBV12-4; clone_size: -; j_call: TRBJ1-2; d_call: TRBD1; cdr3_nt: TGTGCCAGCAGTTCTGGACAGGGACGTGGCTACACCTTC; cdr3_aa: CASSSGQGRGYTF
v_call: TRBV4-2; clone_size: -; j_call: TRBJ2-7; d_call: -; cdr3_nt: TGTGCCAGCAGCTCCCCGGGACTGGACTACGAGCAGTACTTC; cdr3_aa: CASSSPGLDYEQYF
v_call: TRBV2; clone_size: -; j_call: TRBJ2-2; d_call: -; cdr3_nt: TGTGCCAGCAGCCGACGACTAGGTCTAGGCACCGGGGAGCTGTTTTTT; cdr3_aa: CASSRRLGLGTGELFF
v_call: TRBV19; clone_size: -; j_call: TRBJ2-5; d_call: -; cdr3_nt: TGTGCCAGTAATCCCAGCGGAAGTAGGGCCCAGTACTTC; cdr3_aa: CASNPSGSRAQYF
v_call: TRBV7-8; clone_size: -; j_call: TRBJ2-7; d_call: TRBD2; cdr3_nt: TGTGCCAGCAGCTTTACAGCGGGAATCTACGAGCAGTACTTC; cdr3_aa: CASSFTAGIYEQYF
v_call: TRBV6-5; clone_size: -; j_call: TRBJ2-2; d_call: TRBD2; cdr3_nt: TGTGCCAGCTCGGCTAGCGGGATGATCACCGGGGAGCTGTTTTTT; cdr3_aa: CASSASGMITGELFF
v_call: TRBV27; clone_size: -; j_call: TRBJ1-5; d_call: TRBD1; cdr3_nt: TGTGCCAGCAGTTTCGGACAGGGTTTGAATCAGCCCCAGCATTTT; cdr3_aa: CASSFGQGLNQPQHF
v_call: TRBV5-5; clone_size: few; j_call: TRBJ2-1; d_call: TRBD1; cdr3_nt: TGTGCCAGCAGCTTGGCGGGACAGGGGGCTAGCGGGAGTTTCTACAATGAGCAGTTCTTC; cdr3_aa: CASSLAGQGASGSFYNEQFF
v_call: TRBV5-4; clone_size: -; j_call: TRBJ2-6; d_call: TRBD1; cdr3_nt: TGTGCCAGCAGCACTGGACGGGACAGGGGAAATGCTGGGGCCAACGTCCTGACTTTC; cdr3_aa: CASSTGRDRGNAGANVLTF
v_call: TRBV6-5; clone_size: -; j_call: TRBJ1-3; d_call: -; cdr3_nt: TGTGCCAGCATGATCAGCTCTGGAAACACCATATATTTT; cdr3_aa: CASMISSGNTIYF
v_call: TRBV3-1/TRBV3-2; clone_size: -; j_call: TRBJ1-2; d_call: TRBD1; cdr3_nt: TGTGCCAGCAGAAGACAGGGGGCCTCTAACTATGGCTACACCTTC; cdr3_aa: CASRRQGASNYGYTF
v_call: TRBV24-1; clone_size: once; j_call: TRBJ2-3; d_call: TRBD1; cdr3_nt: TGTGCCACCAGTGATGCTTCCCGGGACAGGGGGCGAGATACGCAGTATTTT; cdr3_aa: CATSDASRDRGRDTQYF
v_call: TRBV7-3; clone_size: -; j_call: TRBJ2-5; d_call: -; cdr3_nt: TGTGCCAGCAGCTTACGGCAGGGTACCCAGGAGACCCAGTACTTC; cdr3_aa: CASSLRQGTQETQYF
v_call: TRBV9; clone_size: -; j_call: TRBJ2-5; d_call: -; cdr3_nt: TGTGCCAGCAGCGTAGCAGTCCAAGAGACCCAGTACTTC; cdr3_aa: CASSVAVQETQYF
v_call: TRBV27; clone_size: -; j_call: TRBJ2-1; d_call: -; cdr3_nt: TGTGCCAGCGGAAGCGGAAGGCTCTCCTACAATGAGCAGTTCTTC; cdr3_aa: CASGSGRLSYNEQFF
v_call: TRBV12-5; clone_size: -; j_call: TRBJ2-2; d_call: TRBD1; cdr3_nt: TGTGCTAGTGGTTTGGTACCTGGGACAGGGACCGACCCTGGGGAGCTGTTTTTT; cdr3_aa: CASGLVPGTGTDPGELFF
v_call: TRBV2; clone_size: -; j_call: TRBJ1-1; d_call: -; cdr3_nt: TGTGCCAGCAGTGTTCTAGGACATTTGAACACTGAAGCTTTCTTT; cdr3_aa: CASSVLGHLNTEAFF
v_call: TRBV12-3/TRBV12-4; clone_size: -; j_call: TRBJ1-2; d_call: -; cdr3_nt: TGTGCCGGCTCCCAGGGGATGGGCTACACCTTC; cdr3_aa: CAGSQGMGYTF
v_call: TRBV30; clone_size: -; j_call: TRBJ2-7; d_call: TRBD2; cdr3_nt: TGTGCCTGGAGTGAAAAGGGGACTAGCGGGTTGGATGGGTACTTC; cdr3_aa: CAWSEKGTSGLDGYF
v_call: TRBV10-3; clone_size: once; j_call: TRBJ2-2; d_call: TRBD1; cdr3_nt: TGTGCCATCAGTGCGGGGACAGGGGGCTATACCGGGGAGCTGTTTTTT; cdr3_aa: CAISAGTGGYTGELFF
v_call: TRBV30; clone_size: -; j_call: TRBJ2-1; d_call: -; cdr3_nt: TGTGCCTGGGGCCGGCCAGGGGCTGAGCAGTTCTTC; cdr3_aa: CAWGRPGAEQFF
v_call: TRBV28; clone_size: -; j_call: TRBJ1-1; d_call: -; cdr3_nt: TGTGCCAGCATCCCGGCGAACCGGGACACTGAAGCTTTCTTT; cdr3_aa: CASIPANRDTEAFF
v_call: TRBV7-2; clone_size: once; j_call: TRBJ2-7; d_call: TRBD1; cdr3_nt: TGTGCCAGCAGATGGACAGGAGCCTACGAGCAGTACTTC; cdr3_aa: CASRWTGAYEQYF
v_call: TRBV7-9; clone_size: -; j_call: TRBJ2-1; d_call: TRBD2; cdr3_nt: TGTGCCAGCAGCCCGACTAGCGCCTACAATGAGCAGTTCTTC; cdr3_aa: CASSPTSAYNEQFF